Sequencing of this T cell receptor (beta chain) was carried out in a study of blood T cell repertoires in COVID-19. Germline V lookup: CDR1 MNHEY, CDR2 SMNVEV (reference sequence). The CDR3 spans 15 residues. V shed 2 bases and J shed 0 bases, with 10 bases lying between them. In the study's own analysis: The authors estimated nucleated cell counts from reference gene primer amplification. Sequencing used immunoSEQ multiplex PCR; TCRdb keeps in-frame clones, though not all of them. V and J calls and clone size are those listed in that table; D and trimming were worked out from the DNA. Of 200,000 or so clones listed, 90% are singletons. The Seattle patients joined while their infection was active and were tracked longitudinally afterward.

This chain links TRBV27 with TRBJ2-5; D not certain. The sequenced sample consisted of peripheral blood. The clonotype comes from a young man with COVID-19, enrolled during active disease. The CDR3 sequence is CASSLGQAYQETQYF. The CDR3 nucleotides are TGTGCCAGCAGTTTAGGTCAGGCCTACCAAGAGACCCAGTACTTC.